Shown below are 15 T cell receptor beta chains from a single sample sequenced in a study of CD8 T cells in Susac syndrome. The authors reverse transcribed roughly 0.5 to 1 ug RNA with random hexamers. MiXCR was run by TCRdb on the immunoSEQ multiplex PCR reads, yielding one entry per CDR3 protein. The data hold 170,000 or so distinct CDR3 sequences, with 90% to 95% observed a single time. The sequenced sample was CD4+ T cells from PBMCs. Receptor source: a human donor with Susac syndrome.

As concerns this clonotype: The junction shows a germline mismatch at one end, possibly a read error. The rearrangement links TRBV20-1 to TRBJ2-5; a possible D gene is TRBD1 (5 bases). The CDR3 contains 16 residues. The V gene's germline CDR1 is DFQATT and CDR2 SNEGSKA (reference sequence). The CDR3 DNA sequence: TGCAGTGCTAGAGATCGCAAGGGGTGGAACCAAGAGGCCCAGTACTTC. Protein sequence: CSARDRKGWNQEAQYF.

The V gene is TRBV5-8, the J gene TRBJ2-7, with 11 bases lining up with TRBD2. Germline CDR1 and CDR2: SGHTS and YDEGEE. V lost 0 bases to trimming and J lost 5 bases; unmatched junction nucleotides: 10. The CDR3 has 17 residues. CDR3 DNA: TGTGCCAGCAGCTTGGTTTTAGCGGGAGGGTCTCGGAACGAGCAGTACTTC. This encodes CASSLVLAGGSRNEQYF.

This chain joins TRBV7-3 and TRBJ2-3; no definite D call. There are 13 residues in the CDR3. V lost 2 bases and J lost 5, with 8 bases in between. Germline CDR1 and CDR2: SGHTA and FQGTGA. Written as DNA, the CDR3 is TGTGCCAGCAGCTTACGAATCGAAGATACGCAGTATTTT. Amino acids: CASSLRIEDTQYF.

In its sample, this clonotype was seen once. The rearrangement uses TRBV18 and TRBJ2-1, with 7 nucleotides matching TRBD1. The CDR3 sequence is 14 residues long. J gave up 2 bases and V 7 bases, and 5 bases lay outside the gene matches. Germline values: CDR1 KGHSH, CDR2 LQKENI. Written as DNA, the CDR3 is TGTGCCAGCTGGGACAGACCCCCCTACAATGAGCAGTTCTTC. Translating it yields CASWDRPPYNEQFF.

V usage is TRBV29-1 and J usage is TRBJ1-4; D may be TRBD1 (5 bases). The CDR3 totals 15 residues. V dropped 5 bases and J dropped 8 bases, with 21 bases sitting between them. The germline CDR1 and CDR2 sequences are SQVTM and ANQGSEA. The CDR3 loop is CSVYLPGGKGEKLFF. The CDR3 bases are TGCAGCGTTTACCTACCGGGGGGTAAGGGAGAAAAACTGTTTTTT. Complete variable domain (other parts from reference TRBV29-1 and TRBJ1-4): SAVISQKPSRDICQRGTSLTIQCQVDSQVTMMFWYRQQPGQSLTLIATANQGSEATYESGFVIDKFPISRPNLTFSTLTVSNMSPEDSSIYLCSVYLPGGKGEKLFFGSGTQLSVL.

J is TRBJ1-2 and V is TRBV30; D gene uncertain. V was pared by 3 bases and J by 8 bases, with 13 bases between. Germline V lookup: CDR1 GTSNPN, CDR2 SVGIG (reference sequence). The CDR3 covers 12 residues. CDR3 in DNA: TGTGCCTGGAGAAAGGGAATGAAGGGCTACACCTTC. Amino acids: CAWRKGMKGYTF. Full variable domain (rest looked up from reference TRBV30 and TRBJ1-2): SQTIHQWPATLVQPVGSPLSLECTVEGTSNPNLYWYRQAAGRGLQLLFYSVGIGQISSEVPQNLSASRPQDRQFILSSKKLLLSDSGFYLCAWRKGMKGYTFGSGTRLTVV.

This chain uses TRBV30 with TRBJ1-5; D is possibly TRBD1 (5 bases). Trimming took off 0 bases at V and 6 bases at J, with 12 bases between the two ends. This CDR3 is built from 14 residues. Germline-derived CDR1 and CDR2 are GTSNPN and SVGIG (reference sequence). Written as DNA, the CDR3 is TGTGCCTGGAGTGTGAATAGGGGAGGTCAGCCCCAGCATTTT. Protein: CAWSVNRGGQPQHF.

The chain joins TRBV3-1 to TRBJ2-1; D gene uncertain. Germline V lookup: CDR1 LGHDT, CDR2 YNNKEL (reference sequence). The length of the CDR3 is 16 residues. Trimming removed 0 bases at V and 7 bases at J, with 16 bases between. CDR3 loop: CASSQEGYKARNEQFF. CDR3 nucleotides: TGTGCCAGCAGCCAAGAAGGGTATAAGGCGCGGAATGAGCAGTTCTTC.

DNA for the CDR3: TGCAGTGCAAAGCGGGGGGGCACAGATACGCAGTATTTT. Amino acids: CSAKRGGTDTQYF. The chain uses TRBV20-1 and TRBJ2-3; 9 positions match TRBD2. Germline CDR1 is DFQATT and CDR2 is SNEGSKA (reference sequence). The CDR3 has 13 amino acids. V lost 6 bases, J lost 1 base, and 2 bases stayed unmatched.

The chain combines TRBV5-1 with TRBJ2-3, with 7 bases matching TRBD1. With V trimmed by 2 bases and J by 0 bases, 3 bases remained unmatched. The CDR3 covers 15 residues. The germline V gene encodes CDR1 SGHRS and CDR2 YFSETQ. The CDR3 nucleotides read TGCGCCAGCAGCTTAACAGGGGCAAGCACAGATACGCAGTATTTT. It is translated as CASSLTGASTDTQYF.

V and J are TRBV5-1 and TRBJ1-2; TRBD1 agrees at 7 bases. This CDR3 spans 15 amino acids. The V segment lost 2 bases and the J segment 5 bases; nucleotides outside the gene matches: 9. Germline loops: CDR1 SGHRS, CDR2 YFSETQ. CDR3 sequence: CASSFGGRGTYGYTF. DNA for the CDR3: TGCGCCAGCAGCTTTGGGGGCAGGGGGACGTATGGCTACACCTTC. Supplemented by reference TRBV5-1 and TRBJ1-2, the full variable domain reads KAGVTQTPRYLIKTRGQQVTLSCSPISGHRSVSWYQQTPGQGLQFLFEYFSETQRNKGNFPGRFSGRQFSNSRSEMNVSTLELGDSALYLCASSFGGRGTYGYTFGSGTRLTVV.

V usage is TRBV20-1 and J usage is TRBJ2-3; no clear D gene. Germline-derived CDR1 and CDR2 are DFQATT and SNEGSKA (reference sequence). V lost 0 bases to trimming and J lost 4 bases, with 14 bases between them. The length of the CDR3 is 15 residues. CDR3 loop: CSARDGAAAADTQYF. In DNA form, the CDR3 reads TGCAGTGCTAGAGATGGTGCGGCTGCAGCAGATACGCAGTATTTT.

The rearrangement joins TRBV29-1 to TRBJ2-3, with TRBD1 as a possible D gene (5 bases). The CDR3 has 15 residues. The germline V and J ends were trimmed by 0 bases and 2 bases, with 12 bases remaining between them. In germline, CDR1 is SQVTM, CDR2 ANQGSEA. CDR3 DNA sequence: TGCAGCGTTGAAGATATGACAGAGTACACAGATACGCAGTATTTT. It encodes CSVEDMTEYTDTQYF.

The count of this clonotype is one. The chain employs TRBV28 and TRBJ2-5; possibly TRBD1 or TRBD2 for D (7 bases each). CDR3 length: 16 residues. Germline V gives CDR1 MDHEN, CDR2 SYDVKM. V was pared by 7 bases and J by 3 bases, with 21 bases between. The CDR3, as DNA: TGTGCCAGCACCCCGAGGGGGAGGGGGCAGGAAGAGACCCAGTACTTC. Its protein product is CASTPRGRGQEETQYF.

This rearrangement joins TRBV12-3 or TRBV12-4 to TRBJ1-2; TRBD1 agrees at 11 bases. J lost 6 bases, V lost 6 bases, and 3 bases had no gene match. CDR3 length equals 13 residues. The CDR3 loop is CASRGQGANGYTF. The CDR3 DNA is TGTGCCAGCAGAGGACAGGGGGCGAATGGCTACACCTTC.